This TCR beta chain was sequenced for a study of T cell changes during pregnancy in multiple sclerosis. The germline gives CDR1 LGHNA, CDR2 YSLEER. The V gene end was trimmed by 0 bases and the J gene end by 0 bases; junction bases not matched to a gene: 2. This CDR3 spans 17 amino acids. TCRdb keeps only in-frame clones here, not all; method: immunoSEQ multiplex PCR. Of 40,000 or so clones listed, roughly nine tenths are singletons. The origin of this receptor is a female donor with multiple sclerosis, enrolled in a pregnancy study. The V call is TRBV4-3, the J call TRBJ2-3; the match to TRBD2 covers 11 bases. The input for sequencing was CD4+ T cells from peripheral blood mononuclear cells, taken in the first trimester of pregnancy. As DNA, the CDR3 is TGCGCCAGCAGCCAAGATTGGACTAGCGGGAGCACAGATACGCAGTATTTT. Translated: CASSQDWTSGSTDTQYF.